This TCR beta chain was profiled in a study of tumor and adjacent non-tumor tissue in lung cancer. Study-level background: Around 4 million productive TCRbeta reads were obtained per sample on average.

Trimming removed 4 bases at V and 3 bases at J, with 11 bases between. The germline V gene encodes CDR1 SGHRS and CDR2 YFSETQ. CDR3 size: 14 residues. Study conclusions and caveats: Tumor repertoires had a smaller top 100 clone share than normal lung. Significantly higher TCR diversity was found in tumor than normal lung.

Three rounds of nested PCR, following a modified ARM-PCR protocol, produced the TCRbeta library. TCRdb recomputed calls from the multiplex PCR reads with MiXCR, one row per CDR3 protein. The profile shows 90,000 to 100,000 distinct CDR3 sequences, 80% of them singletons. No cell sorting was done before RNA was extracted from the tissue. The normal lung tissue was taken more than 3 cm from the tumor edge. As regards this clonotype: Its antigen is unidentified. A much larger clone lies one base from this, so it may be a read error.

This clonotype originated in a man aged 60 to 69 with small cell lung cancer. Material for sequencing was distant non-tumor lung tissue. The chain carries TRBV5-1 and TRBJ1-3; D remains unclear. CDR3 sequence reads: CASSLGQDGNTIYF. DNA for the CDR3: TGCGCCAGCAGCCTCGGGCAGGATGGAAACACCATATATTTT.